The 5 T cell receptor beta chains presented below share a single source sample, sequenced in a study of shared T cell receptors in the human thymus. Data came from immunoSEQ multiplex PCR; TCRdb stores just in-frame clones and leaves some out. The data contain under 700,000 clones, more than 75% of them singletons. These data were also reused for a study on human thymus T cells.

Sequenced input: thymocytes. These receptors were taken from a boy in the first two years of life with a congenital heart defect.

The chain has TRBV11-2 and TRBJ2-5; no firm D call. CDR3 length equals 18 residues. CDR1 is SGHAT and CDR2 is FQNNGV in the germline V gene. V was pared by 0 bases and J by 5 bases, with 22 bases between. As DNA, the CDR3 is TGTGCCAGCAGCTTAGATCGAGGCCGGAATCGCCTTCGGGAGACCCAGTACTTC. This sequence encodes CASSLDRGRNRLRETQYF.

The J gene is TRBJ2-1, the V gene TRBV30; TRBD2 matches at 12 bases. The V and J ends lost 4 bases and 6 bases, in that order; junction bases with no gene match: 4. The CDR3 runs to 14 residues. Per the germline V gene, CDR1 is GTSNPN and CDR2 is SVGIG (reference sequence). CDR3 region: CAWTAGLAGNEQFF. The CDR3 DNA follows: TGTGCCTGGACCGCGGGACTAGCGGGCAATGAGCAGTTCTTC. Full variable domain (outside the CDR3, taken from reference TRBV30 and TRBJ2-1): SQTIHQWPATLVQPVGSPLSLECTVEGTSNPNLYWYRQAAGRGLQLLFYSVGIGQISSEVPQNLSASRPQDRQFILSSKKLLLSDSGFYLCAWTAGLAGNEQFFGPGTRLTVL.

V is TRBV7-8 and J is TRBJ1-5; perhaps TRBD1 as D (6 bases). Germline CDR1 reads SGHVS; CDR2 reads FQNEAQ. V lost 4 bases and J lost 1, with 23 bases in between. The CDR3 loop spans 19 amino acids. CDR3 amino acids: CASSSKGGGRGQSNQPQHF. The CDR3 bases are TGTGCCAGCAGCTCAAAAGGAGGAGGCCGAGGACAGAGCAATCAGCCCCAGCATTTT.

The rearrangement joins TRBV19 to TRBJ2-6; D ambiguous. Trimming pared 3 bases from V and 2 bases from J, leaving 8 bases between. Germline loops: CDR1 LNHDA, CDR2 SQIVND (reference sequence). This CDR3 spans 15 amino acids. CDR3 nucleotide sequence: TGTGCCAGTAGTATCCCTAGTACTGGGGCCAACGTCCTGACTTTC. Translation: CASSIPSTGANVLTF.

The chain carries TRBV14 and TRBJ2-3; TRBD2 agrees at 14 bases. This CDR3 contains 16 residues. V gave up 2 bases and J gave up 9 bases; unmatched junction bases: 7. Germline V lookup: CDR1 SGHDN, CDR2 FVKESK. In nucleotides, the CDR3 is TGTGCCAGCAGCCAATCAGGACTAGCGGGAGGAGGAACGCAGTATTTT. Amino acids: CASSQSGLAGGGTQYF. Filled out from reference TRBV14 and TRBJ2-3, the complete variable domain reads EAGVTQFPSHSVIEKGQTVTLRCDPISGHDNLYWYRRVMGKEIKFLLHFVKESKQDESGMPNNRFLAERTGGTYSTLKVQPAELEDSGVYFCASSQSGLAGGGTQYFGPGTRLTVL.